This TCR beta chain appears in the sequencing data of a study of blood T cell repertoires in COVID-19. CDR1 and CDR2 from the germline V gene are ENHRY and SYGVKD. This CDR3 has 14 residues. V lost 10 bases and J 2 bases, leaving 17 bases between the germline ends. Measured with immunoSEQ multiplex PCR; TCRdb has only the in-frame clones, and not every one. The repertoire consists of about 420,000 clones, with 70% to 90% occurring once and the leading ten covering roughly 0.76%. Enrolled during active infection, Seattle patients were then followed longitudinally. The rearrangement joins TRBV10-3 to TRBJ2-5, with D perhaps matching TRBD2 (5 bases). The specimen was peripheral blood. The source of this sequence is a man between 18 and 29 years old with COVID-19, enrolled during active disease. The CDR3 DNA follows: TGTGCCACCGCGGACGACACGGGGCAAGAGACCCAGTACTTC. Protein product: CATADDTGQETQYF.